This T cell receptor beta chain was captured by sequencing in a study of cytomegalovirus exposure and HLA in healthy donors. Study-level findings and limits: Most of the CMV-associated TCR beta chains (in a later analysis) appeared to be HLA-restricted. As a later analysis revealed, the rate of TCR association differed by HLA locus, with DRB1 most and HLA-C fewest. The productive fraction for most TCR beta V segments was about 87% or about 30% in an earlier analysis.

The germline gives CDR1 KGHSH, CDR2 LQKENI. The V and J ends lost 2 bases and 3 bases respectively, with 10 bases between them. The CDR3 covers 14 residues. The PCR contained 60 Vbeta and 13 Jbeta primers. Profiled with immunoSEQ multiplex PCR; TCRdb holds only in-frame clones, not every one. This repertoire shows 150,000 to 200,000 clones, around 81% found once; its top ten account for approximately 2%. As to this clone: Antigen: not known.

The chain is built from TRBV18 and TRBJ2-5; D perhaps matches TRBD2 (6 bases). The sequence was collected from a young woman in good health and CMV-seropositive. Sequencing input: PBMCs. CDR3 in DNA: TGTGCCAGCTCACCAGCGGGGCTAGAAGAGACCCAGTACTTC. Translation gives CASSPAGLEETQYF.